The 22 T cell receptor beta chains listed next were all sequenced from one sample in a study of T-cell reconstitution after alpha-beta-depleted transplantation in children. Library preparation (for TCRbeta) was performed with unique molecular identifiers. TCRdb ran MiXCR on the PCR reads and lists one entry per CDR3 protein. Of fewer than 750,000 distinct CDR3 sequences in the sample, 25% to 30% were seen once. The specimen comprised PBMCs, sampled before TCRalphabeta/CD19-depleted stem cell transplant. The receptor set was obtained from a boy less than two years old with Wiskott-Aldrich syndrome, due to receive a stem cell transplant.

The chain employs TRBV4-1 and TRBJ2-1; 8 bases are a match to TRBD2. Germline-derived CDR1 and CDR2 are MGHRA and YSYEKL. The CDR3 has 17 residues. V was clipped by 3 bases and J by 2 bases; unmatched bases: 9. The CDR3 loop is CASSQGGLAGTYNEQFF. The CDR3 DNA reads TGCGCCAGCAGCCAGGGTGGGCTAGCGGGTACCTACAATGAGCAGTTCTTC.

The J gene is TRBJ1-3, the V gene TRBV6-5; maybe TRBD1 (6 bases). Deletions cut 4 bases from V and 2 bases from J, with 12 bases between. From germline, CDR1 is MNHEY and CDR2 SVGAGI. The CDR3 contains 15 residues. CDR3: CASSSARGPGNTIYF. The CDR3 DNA is TGTGCCAGCAGTTCCGCCAGGGGACCTGGAAACACCATATATTTT.

This chain connects TRBV5-1 to TRBJ2-5, with a possible D match to TRBD2 (6 bases). Trimming took off 4 bases at V and 0 bases at J, with 19 bases between the two ends. The germline V gene has CDR1 SGHRS and CDR2 YFSETQ. This CDR3 is 17 amino acids long. DNA of the CDR3: TGCGCCAGCAGCCGACGCGGGGCAGCCCTGTACCAAGAGACCCAGTACTTC. This codes for CASSRRGAALYQETQYF.

This clonotype showed up just a few times. This chain connects TRBV21-1 to TRBJ2-7; the table names TRBD2, a call not compared with the DNA. TRBV21-1 is a known pseudogene. The CDR3 is 15 residues long. CDR3 in amino acids: CASSKRGLAGPEQYF. The CDR3 DNA reads TGTGCCAGCAGCAAGAGGGGACTAGCGGGCCCAGAGCAGTACTTC.

Written as DNA, the CDR3 is TGCGCCAGCAGCTTGGTACAGGGGGCGAGCGAGCAGTACTTC. Encoded protein: CASSLVQGASEQYF. The chain couples TRBV5-1 to TRBJ2-7, with 9 bases lining up with TRBD1. This CDR3 has 14 residues. Germline lookup yields CDR1 SGHRS and CDR2 YFSETQ. V dropped 0 bases and J dropped 6; count of bases not matched to a gene: 4.

This clonotype was seen a handful of times. The chain employs TRBV6-6 and TRBJ2-1, with D perhaps TRBD1 (5 bases). The CDR3 contains 12 residues. Trimming stripped 2 bases from V and 14 bases from J, with 13 bases between. Germline V lookup: CDR1 MNHNY, CDR2 SVGAGI (reference sequence). Written as DNA, the CDR3 is TGTGCCAGCAGTTACGGGGCTCTTCTGGAGTTCTTC. This sequence encodes CASSYGALLEFF.

This clonotype was recorded a few times. This chain links TRBV2 with TRBJ2-1; D remains ambiguous. V was cut by 4 bases and J by 6 bases, with 4 bases left in between. This CDR3 is 11 amino acids long. Per germline, CDR1 SNHLY and CDR2 FYNNEI. The CDR3 nucleotides are TGTGCCAGCAGTGTCTCCAATGAGCAGTTCTTC. Its protein is CASSVSNEQFF.

The chain uses TRBV29-1 and TRBJ1-1; 8 bases are shared with TRBD1. Trimming removed 8 bases from V and 0 bases from J; junction bases left unmatched: 5. CDR3 length: 13 residues. Germline CDR1 reads SQVTM; CDR2 reads ANQGSEA. The CDR3 DNA sequence: TGCAGCACACACAGGGGGTTGAACACTGAAGCTTTCTTT. This codes for CSTHRGLNTEAFF. Together with reference TRBV29-1 and TRBJ1-1, the CDR3 gives the full variable domain: SAVISQKPSRDICQRGTSLTIQCQVDSQVTMMFWYRQQPGQSLTLIATANQGSEATYESGFVIDKFPISRPNLTFSTLTVSNMSPEDSSIYLCSTHRGLNTEAFFGQGTRLTVV.

The V and J genes are TRBV24-1 and TRBJ2-1, with D perhaps matching TRBD1 (5 bases). Germline loops: CDR1 KGHDR, CDR2 SFDVKD. The V and J ends lost 2 bases and 8 bases respectively, with 18 bases between them. This CDR3 spans 16 amino acids. The CDR3: CATSDWGAGSVDEQFF. CDR3 nucleotides: TGTGCCACCAGTGATTGGGGCGCAGGGTCGGTCGATGAGCAGTTCTTC.

J is TRBJ1-3 and V is TRBV20-1; no firm D call. The CDR3 has 13 residues. The germline gives CDR1 DFQATT, CDR2 SNEGSKA (reference sequence). V was trimmed by 6 bases and J by 4 bases, leaving 13 bases between them. For the CDR3, the DNA is TGCAGTGCCTCCCCGGTGGTGGGAAACACCATATATTTT. The encoded protein is CSASPVVGNTIYF.

This clonotype appeared a few times. This chain joins TRBV20-1 and TRBJ2-7; a weak D match, TRBD1 (5 bases). Germline V gene sequence: CDR1 DFQATT, CDR2 SNEGSKA (reference sequence). Trimming took off 3 bases at V and 5 bases at J, with 11 bases between the two ends. The CDR3 spans 12 residues. The CDR3 DNA reads TGCAGTGCTAGGGGGCCAGGCAACGAGCAGTACTTC. Residues: CSARGPGNEQYF.

This clonotype was counted between two and nine times. The chain carries TRBV30 and TRBJ1-5, with D hard to call. V was clipped by 2 bases and J by 4 bases, with 9 bases between them. This CDR3 region has 13 residues. Germline V CDR1 and CDR2: GTSNPN, SVGIG (reference sequence). This CDR3 is CAWSKLYNQPQHF. As DNA, the CDR3 is TGTGCCTGGAGTAAGCTGTATAATCAGCCCCAGCATTTT.

The genes are TRBV29-1 and TRBJ2-5; no definite D call. Trimming removed 1 base from V and 1 base from J, with 7 bases in between. CDR3 length equals 13 residues. Germline V gives CDR1 SQVTM, CDR2 ANQGSEA. CDR3: CSVEGHIQETQYF. The CDR3 DNA reads TGCAGCGTTGAAGGACACATCCAAGAGACCCAGTACTTC.

A few counts support this clonotype. This chain connects TRBV5-1 to TRBJ2-3; perhaps TRBD1 as D (5 bases). Germline V gives CDR1 SGHRS, CDR2 YFSETQ. The V and J ends lost 3 bases and 1 base respectively, with 18 bases between them. The CDR3 length is 17 residues. The chain's CDR3 is CASSWGNAVRGTDTQYF. The DNA for the CDR3 is TGCGCCAGCAGCTGGGGCAACGCAGTTCGGGGCACAGATACGCAGTATTTT.

This clonotype was counted only a few times. The CDR3 is CASSYPTDGNEQFF. The CDR3 DNA reads as TGTGCCAGCAGTTACCCCACAGATGGTAATGAGCAGTTCTTC. V usage is TRBV6-2 or TRBV6-3 and J usage is TRBJ2-1; D remains unclear. The CDR3 consists of 14 residues. CDR1 is MNHEY and CDR2 is SVGEGT in the germline V gene. The V and J ends lost 2 bases and 7 bases respectively, with 12 bases between them.

Many counts were recorded for this clonotype. This chain uses TRBV7-8 with TRBJ2-3; D is unresolved. The CDR3 extends over 13 amino acids. Germline CDR1 reads SGHVS; CDR2 reads FQNEAQ. V was trimmed by 5 bases and J by 8 bases, leaving 14 bases between them. CDR3 loop: CASSPAVWGTQYF. The CDR3 coding sequence is TGTGCCAGCAGCCCCGCGGTGTGGGGTACGCAGTATTTT. The whole variable domain, remainder taken from reference TRBV7-8 and TRBJ2-3, is GAGVSQSPRYKVAKRGQDVALRCDPISGHVSLFWYQQALGQGPEFLTYFQNEAQLDKSGLPSDRFFAERPEGSVSTLKIQRTQQEDSAVYLCASSPAVWGTQYFGPGTRLTVL.

V usage is TRBV6-1 and J usage is TRBJ2-6; D perhaps matches TRBD2 (6 bases). Germline loops: CDR1 MNHNS, CDR2 SASEGT. V shed 3 bases and J shed 2 bases, with 8 bases lying between them. This CDR3 comprises 15 residues. The chain's CDR3 is CASSDWGAGANVLTF. The CDR3, as DNA: TGTGCCAGCAGTGATTGGGGGGCTGGGGCCAACGTCCTGACTTTC.

The CDR3 is CASSLFSYGYTF. The CDR3 DNA reads TGTGCCAGCAGTTTATTCAGTTATGGCTACACCTTC. This sequence joins TRBV28 and TRBJ1-2; D is unclear. Trimming pared 1 base from V and 5 bases from J, leaving 5 bases between. The CDR3 is made up of 12 amino acids. The germline gives CDR1 MDHEN, CDR2 SYDVKM.

J is TRBJ2-1 and V is TRBV7-2; 12 bases fit TRBD2. V was clipped by 5 bases and J by 1 base; unmatched bases: 6. The CDR3 is 17 amino acids. Germline lookup yields CDR1 SGHTA and CDR2 FQGNSA. The CDR3 sequence: CASSPTSGRPSYNEQFF. As DNA, the CDR3 is TGTGCCAGCAGCCCGACTAGCGGGAGACCATCCTACAATGAGCAGTTCTTC.

This clonotype has just a few counts. The CDR3 reads CAVNEAGNYGYTF. Here the CDR3 DNA reads TGTGCCGTCAACGAGGCGGGGAATTATGGCTACACCTTC. The chain links TRBV10-3 to TRBJ1-2, with D uncertain. Trimming removed 11 bases from V and 5 bases from J, with 18 bases in between. The germline CDR1 and CDR2 sequences are ENHRY and SYGVKD. The CDR3 length is 13 residues.

This chain connects TRBV29-1 to TRBJ1-5; a weak D match, TRBD1 (5 bases). The V gene lost 6 bases and the J gene lost 3 bases, with 12 bases spanning the gap. The CDR3 runs to 13 residues. The germline V gene encodes CDR1 SQVTM and CDR2 ANQGSEA. CDR3 amino acids: CSVAGGDNQPQHF. In nucleotides, the CDR3 is TGCAGCGTCGCGGGGGGGGACAATCAGCCCCAGCATTTT. The full variable domain, its missing parts supplied by reference TRBV29-1 and TRBJ1-5, is SAVISQKPSRDICQRGTSLTIQCQVDSQVTMMFWYRQQPGQSLTLIATANQGSEATYESGFVIDKFPISRPNLTFSTLTVSNMSPEDSSIYLCSVAGGDNQPQHFGDGTRLSIL.

The chain carries TRBV24-1 and TRBJ2-6; 7 nucleotides align to TRBD1. The CDR3 spans 17 residues. Germline CDR1 KGHDR, CDR2 SFDVKD. V lost 3 bases and J lost 2; bases outside the gene matches: 6. The CDR3 sequence: CATSDRQGPPGANVLTF. CDR3 nucleotides: TGTGCCACCAGTGATCGACAGGGTCCCCCTGGGGCCAACGTCCTGACTTTC.